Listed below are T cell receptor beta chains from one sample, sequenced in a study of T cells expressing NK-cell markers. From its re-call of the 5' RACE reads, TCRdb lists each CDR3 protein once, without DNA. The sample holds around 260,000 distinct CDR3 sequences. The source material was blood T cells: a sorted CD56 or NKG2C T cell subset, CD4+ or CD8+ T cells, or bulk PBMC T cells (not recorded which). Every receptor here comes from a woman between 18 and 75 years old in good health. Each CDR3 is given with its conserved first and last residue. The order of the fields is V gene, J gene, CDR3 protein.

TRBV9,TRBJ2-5,CASSIGEGLRQETQYF
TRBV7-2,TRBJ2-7,CASSPTLAATVYEQYF
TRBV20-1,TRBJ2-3,CSATSRTDTQYF
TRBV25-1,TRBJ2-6,CASSSHKSSGANVLTF
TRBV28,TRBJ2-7,CASSTSPSSYEQYF
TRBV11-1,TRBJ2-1,CASRKQANEQFF
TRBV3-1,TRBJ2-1,CASSYSGTEQFF
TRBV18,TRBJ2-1,CASSQKPGHPYNEQFF
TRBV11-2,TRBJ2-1,CASSYGGESSYNEQFF
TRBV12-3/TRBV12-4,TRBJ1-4,CASSFGSGRVTEKLFF
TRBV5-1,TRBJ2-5,CASSLEGAYVETQYF
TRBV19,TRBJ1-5,CASSNDRGNQPQHF
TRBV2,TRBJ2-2,CASRVTAGGGVGELFF
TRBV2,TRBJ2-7,CASGNSYEQYF
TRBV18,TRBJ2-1,CASSPGSGYIYNEQFF
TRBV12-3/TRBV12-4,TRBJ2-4,CASSFEGAAKNIQYF
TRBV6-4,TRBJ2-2,CASRQGLSTGELFF
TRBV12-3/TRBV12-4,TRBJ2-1,CASSLLAGYNEQFF
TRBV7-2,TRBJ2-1,CASSFPYNEQFF
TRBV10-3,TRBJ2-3,CAISESRLSVGTDTQYF
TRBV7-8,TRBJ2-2,CASTTRGVRTGELFF
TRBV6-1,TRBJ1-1,CASKLRDRRSNTEAFF
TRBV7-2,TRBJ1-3,CASSLTGAGNTIYF
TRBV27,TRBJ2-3,CASSLSGLRTTDTQYF
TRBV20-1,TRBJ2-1,CSADTQDRGYNEQFF
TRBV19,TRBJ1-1,CASSIGRGIGTEAFF
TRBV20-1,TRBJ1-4,CSASKGSDEKLFF
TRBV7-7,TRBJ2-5,CASSFRTGVGETQYF
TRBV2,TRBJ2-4,CASSDEGLAKNIQYF
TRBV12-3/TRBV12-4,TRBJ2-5,CASTAWGGGETQYF
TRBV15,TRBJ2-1,CATSRGDSGTVFNEQFF
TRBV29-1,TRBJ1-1,CSVAMDPNTEAFF
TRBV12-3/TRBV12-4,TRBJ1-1,CATSGDALNTEAFF
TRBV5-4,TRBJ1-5,CASSWGGGINQPQHF
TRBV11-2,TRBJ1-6,CASSLNHRQGVNSPLHF
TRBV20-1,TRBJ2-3,CSAGLAGGPPDTQYF
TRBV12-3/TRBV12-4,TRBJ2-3,CASRQPKLAGANSSTDTQYF
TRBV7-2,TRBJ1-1,CASSFQTVMNTEAFF
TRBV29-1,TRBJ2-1,CSVVRQIYNEQFF